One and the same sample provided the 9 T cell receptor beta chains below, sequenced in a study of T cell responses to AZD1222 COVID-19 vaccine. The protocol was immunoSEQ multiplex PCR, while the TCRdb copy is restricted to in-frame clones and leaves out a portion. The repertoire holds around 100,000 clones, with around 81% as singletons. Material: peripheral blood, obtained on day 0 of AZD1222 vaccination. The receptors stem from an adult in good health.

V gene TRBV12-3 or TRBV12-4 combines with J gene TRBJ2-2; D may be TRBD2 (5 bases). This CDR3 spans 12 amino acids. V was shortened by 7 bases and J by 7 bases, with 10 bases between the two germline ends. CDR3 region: CASTRGVGELFF. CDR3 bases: TGTGCCAGCACCCGGGGTGTCGGGGAGCTGTTTTTT.

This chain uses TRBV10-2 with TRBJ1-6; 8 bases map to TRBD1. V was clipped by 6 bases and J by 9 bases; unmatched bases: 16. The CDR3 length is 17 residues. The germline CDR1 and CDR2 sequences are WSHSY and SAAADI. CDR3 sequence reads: CASSLTAGGEGGSPLHF. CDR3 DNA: TGCGCCAGCAGCCTCACGGCAGGGGGCGAGGGTGGTTCACCCCTCCACTTT.

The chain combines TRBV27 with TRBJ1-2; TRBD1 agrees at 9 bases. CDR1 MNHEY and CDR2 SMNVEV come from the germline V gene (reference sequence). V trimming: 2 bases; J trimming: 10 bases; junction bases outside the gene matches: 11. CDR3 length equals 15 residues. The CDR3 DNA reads TGTGCCAGCAGTTTACAACAGGGGGCGCGAGGAACCTACACCTTC. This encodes CASSLQQGARGTYTF.

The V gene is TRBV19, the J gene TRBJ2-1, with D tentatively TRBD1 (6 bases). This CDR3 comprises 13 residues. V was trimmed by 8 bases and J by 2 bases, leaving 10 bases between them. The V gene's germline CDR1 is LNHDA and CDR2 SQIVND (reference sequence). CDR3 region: CASADRPYNEQFF. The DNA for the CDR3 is TGTGCCAGTGCGGACAGACCCTACAATGAGCAGTTCTTC.

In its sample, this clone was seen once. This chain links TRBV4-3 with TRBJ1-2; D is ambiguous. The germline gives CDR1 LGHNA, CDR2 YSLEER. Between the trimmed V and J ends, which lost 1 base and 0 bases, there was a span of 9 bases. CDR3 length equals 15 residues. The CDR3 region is CASSQVLEANYGYTF. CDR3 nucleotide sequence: TGCGCCAGCAGCCAAGTATTGGAAGCTAACTATGGCTACACCTTC.

The CDR3 DNA is TGTGCCAGCAGACCGAGAGCGGGACGGGGTGAGGTGAGCAATGAGCAGTTCTTC. This gives the protein CASRPRAGRGEVSNEQFF. The chain couples TRBV7-9 to TRBJ2-1; TRBD2 matches at 7 bases. V dropped 6 bases and J dropped 6; count of bases not matched to a gene: 20. The CDR3 spans 18 residues. CDR1 is SEHNR, CDR2 FQNEAQ, per germline (reference sequence).

CDR3 bases: TGTGCCAGCAGCCCAGCCGGACAGGGGAACAATGAGCAGTTCTTC. Residues: CASSPAGQGNNEQFF. J is TRBJ2-1 and V is TRBV28, with 9 bases lining up with TRBD1. The CDR3 sequence is 15 residues long. CDR1 MDHEN and CDR2 SYDVKM come from the germline V gene. V lost 6 bases and J lost 5; bases outside the gene matches: 8.

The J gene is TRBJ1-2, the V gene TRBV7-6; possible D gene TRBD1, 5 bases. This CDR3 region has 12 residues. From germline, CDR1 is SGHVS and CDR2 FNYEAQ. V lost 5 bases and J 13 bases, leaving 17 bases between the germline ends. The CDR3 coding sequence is TGTGCCAGCAGCCCCGGGGCCCAGGGAGTCACCTTC. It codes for CASSPGAQGVTF.

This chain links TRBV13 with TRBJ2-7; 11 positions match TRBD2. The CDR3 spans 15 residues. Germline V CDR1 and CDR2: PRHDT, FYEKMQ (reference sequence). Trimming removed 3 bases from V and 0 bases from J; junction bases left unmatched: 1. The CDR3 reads CASSFGTSGSYEQYF. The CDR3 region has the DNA TGTGCCAGCAGCTTTGGGACTAGCGGCTCCTACGAGCAGTACTTC.